Each of the 2 T cell receptor beta chains below was sequenced from the same sample in a study of response to subunit inactivated influenza vaccine. TCRdb reprocessed the RT-PCR reads via MiXCR and lists one record per CDR3 protein. The table lists about half a million distinct CDR3 sequences, around 9.9% of them singletons, with roughly 12% in the top ten. Sequences were derived from PBMCs from blood, sampled roughly 6 weeks after vaccination. These receptors came from a man between 50 and 59 years old who received an inactivated influenza vaccine.

This clonotype was detected only a few times. V and J are TRBV25-1 and TRBJ2-3; D possibly corresponds to TRBD1 (6 bases). Germline lookup yields CDR1 MGHDK and CDR2 SYGVNS. V lost 7 bases, J lost 6 bases, and 8 bases lay in between. The CDR3 covers 11 residues. CDR3 DNA sequence: TGTGCCAGCAACAGGGAGGATACGCAGTATTTT. Encoded protein: CASNREDTQYF.

A remark on this clonotype: One end of the junction fails to match germline, which may point to a read error. The V call is TRBV10-3, the J call TRBJ2-1; D call uncertain. The length of the CDR3 is 13 residues. Germline CDR1 is ENHRY and CDR2 is SYGVKD. The CDR3 coding sequence is TGTGCCATCAGTGAGCAGGCCTACACTGAGCAGTTCTTC. Translation gives CAISEQAYTEQFF.